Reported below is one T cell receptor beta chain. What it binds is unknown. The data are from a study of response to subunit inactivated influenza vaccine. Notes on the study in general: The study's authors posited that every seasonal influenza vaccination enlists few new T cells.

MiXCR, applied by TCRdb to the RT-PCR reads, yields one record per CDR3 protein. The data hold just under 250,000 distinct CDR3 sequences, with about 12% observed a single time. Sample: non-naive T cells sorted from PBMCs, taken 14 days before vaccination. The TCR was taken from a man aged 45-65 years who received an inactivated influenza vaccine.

The CDR3, as DNA: TGCGCCAGCAGCGCCGGGCCGGGGAGAGAAGCTTTCTTT. It is translated as CASSAGPGREAFF. V usage is TRBV5-1 and J usage is TRBJ1-1; no clear D. CDR3 size: 13 residues. The germline V gene has CDR1 SGHRS and CDR2 YFSETQ. The ends were cut back, 4 bases at V and 8 bases at J, with 15 bases in the middle.